The 12 T cell receptor beta chains given below trace back to one sample, sequenced in a study of T cell responses to AZD1222 COVID-19 vaccine. Assay used: immunoSEQ multiplex PCR; TCRdb lists only in-frame clones, some missing. This repertoire shows some 200,000 clones, over 80% found once; its top ten account for roughly 10%. The sample consisted of peripheral blood, taken on day 0 of AZD1222 vaccination. All receptors come from an adult in good health.

This clone was seen only once. The chain couples TRBV5-6 to TRBJ2-7, with D tentatively TRBD1 (6 bases). Germline V gene sequence: CDR1 SGHDT, CDR2 YYEEEE. V dropped 4 bases and J dropped 6 bases, with 26 bases sitting between them. The length of the CDR3 is 17 residues. The chain's CDR3 is CASSHWGQGPFRSEQYF. DNA for the CDR3: TGTGCCAGCAGCCATTGGGGGCAGGGTCCCTTCCGAAGCGAGCAGTACTTC.

The chain combines TRBV28 with TRBJ1-2, with TRBD1 as a possible D gene (5 bases). Germline lookup yields CDR1 MDHEN and CDR2 SYDVKM. The CDR3 sequence is 14 residues long. Trimming stripped 5 bases from V and 4 bases from J, with 14 bases between. CDR3: CASSIITGTYGYTF. CDR3 sequence (DNA): TGTGCCAGCAGTATAATTACAGGAACCTATGGCTACACCTTC.

The chain joins TRBV3-1 (or the pseudogene TRBV3-2) to TRBJ1-4, with TRBD1 matching over 11 bases. After removal of 4 bases from V and 7 bases from J, the junction contained 8 bases not matched to a gene. Per germline, CDR1 LGHDT and CDR2 YNNKEL (reference sequence). The CDR3 is 16 amino acids. CDR3 protein: CASSRLDRGRSEKLFF. The CDR3 bases are TGTGCCAGCAGCCGACTGGACAGGGGGCGAAGTGAAAAACTGTTTTTT.

This chain uses TRBV2 with TRBJ2-1; D is perhaps TRBD2 (5 bases). The CDR3 is 12 amino acids. V shed 1 base and J shed 9 bases, with 7 bases lying between them. CDR1 and CDR2 (germline): SNHLY, FYNNEI. In DNA form, the CDR3 reads TGTGCCAGCAGTGAAGGGGGAGCTGAGCAGTTCTTC. It is translated as CASSEGGAEQFF.

The chain recombines TRBV6-6 with TRBJ1-1; TRBD1 might be the D (6 bases). The V gene's germline CDR1 is MNHNY and CDR2 SVGAGI (reference sequence). V was trimmed by 5 bases and J by 6 bases, leaving 19 bases between them. The CDR3 spans 15 residues. The CDR3 DNA reads TGTGCCAGCAGTACCTTGGGACACCCTAGGCCTGAAGCTTTCTTT. Amino acids: CASSTLGHPRPEAFF.

The chain couples TRBV7-3 to TRBJ1-2; TRBD1 agrees at 8 bases. The trim removed 5 bases at V and 8 bases at J, leaving 7 bases unmatched. The germline V gene has CDR1 SGHTA and CDR2 FQGTGA. This CDR3 comprises 13 residues. The CDR3 loop reads CASSRQGRSGYTF. In nucleotides, the CDR3 is TGTGCCAGCAGCAGACAGGGGAGGAGCGGCTACACCTTC.

J is TRBJ1-1 and V is TRBV10-2; 7 positions match TRBD1. Germline V CDR1 and CDR2: WSHSY, SAAADI. The CDR3 runs 13 residues. V was pared by 6 bases and J by 3 bases, with 4 bases of the junction left unmatched. CDR3 sequence (DNA): TGCGCCAGCAGAACCAGGGGGGACACTGAAGCTTTCTTT. Its protein is CASRTRGDTEAFF.

The chain carries TRBV28 and TRBJ2-3, with D possibly called TRBD1 or TRBD2 (5 bases each). The germline V gene encodes CDR1 MDHEN and CDR2 SYDVKM. The CDR3 is 14 amino acids. V shed 6 bases and J shed 1 base, with 11 bases lying between them. The CDR3 bases are TGTGCCAGCAGCCCCGGGGCTCGCACAGATACGCAGTATTTT. Protein: CASSPGARTDTQYF.

This clone has just one count. J is TRBJ1-2 and V is TRBV27, with 9 positions matching TRBD1. Germline loops: CDR1 MNHEY, CDR2 SMNVEV (reference sequence). The CDR3 contains 13 residues. The ends lost 6 bases at V and 7 bases at J; junction bases unmatched: 6. CDR3 DNA sequence: TGTGCCAGCAGATCCGGGACAGGGATTGGCTACACCTTC. Amino acids: CASRSGTGIGYTF.

J is TRBJ1-2 and V is TRBV9; maybe TRBD1 (6 bases). CDR1 is SGDLS, CDR2 YYNGEE, per germline. V lost 6 bases to trimming and J lost 4 bases, with 13 bases between them. The CDR3 totals 13 residues. CDR3 bases: TGTGCCAGCACCCGACAGGACTCCTATGGCTACACCTTC. Amino acids: CASTRQDSYGYTF.

The chain joins TRBV28 to TRBJ1-2, with 7 bases aligning to TRBD1. Germline values: CDR1 MDHEN, CDR2 SYDVKM. CDR3 length: 13 residues. The V segment lost 6 bases and the J segment 2 bases; nucleotides outside the gene matches: 3. The chain's CDR3 is CASSIQGNYGYTF. DNA of the CDR3: TGTGCCAGCAGCATACAGGGGAACTATGGCTACACCTTC.

This chain links TRBV28 with TRBJ2-7, with D perhaps matching TRBD2 (7 bases). The germline V and J ends were trimmed by 1 base and 5 bases, with 12 bases remaining between them. Germline V gives CDR1 MDHEN, CDR2 SYDVKM. The CDR3 is 14 amino acids. The CDR3 loop is CASSLFRGADEQYV. Written as DNA, the CDR3 is TGTGCCAGCAGTTTATTTCGGGGGGCGGACGAGCAGTACGTC.